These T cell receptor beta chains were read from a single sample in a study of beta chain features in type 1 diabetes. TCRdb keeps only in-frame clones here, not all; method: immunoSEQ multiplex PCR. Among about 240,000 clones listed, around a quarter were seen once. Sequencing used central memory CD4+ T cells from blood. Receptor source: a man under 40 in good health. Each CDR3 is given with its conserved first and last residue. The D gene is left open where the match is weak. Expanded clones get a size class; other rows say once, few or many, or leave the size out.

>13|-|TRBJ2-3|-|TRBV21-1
TGTGCCAGCAGCAACAGTCGGCCAGATACGCAGTATTTT
CASSNSRPDTQYF
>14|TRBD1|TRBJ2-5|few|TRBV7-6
TGTGCCACCTCTGACAGGGGGGAGGAAGAGACCCAGTACTTC
CATSDRGEEETQYF
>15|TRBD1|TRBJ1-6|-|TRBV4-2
TGTGCCAGCAGCCGGGACAGGGAGGTTAATTCACCCCTCCACTTT
CASSRDREVNSPLHF
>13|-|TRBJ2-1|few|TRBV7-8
TGTGCCAGCAGCCCCAACCTAGACAATGAGCAGTTCTTC
CASSPNLDNEQFF
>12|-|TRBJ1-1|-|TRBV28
TGTGCCACCTTCGGAAGGGGCACTGAAGCTTTCTTT
CATFGRGTEAFF
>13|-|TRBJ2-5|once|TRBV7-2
TGTGCCAGCAGCCTTACGGTGCAAGAGACCCAGTACTTC
CASSLTVQETQYF
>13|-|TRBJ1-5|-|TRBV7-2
TGTGCCAGCAGCTTGGGCTCGCGTCAGCCCCAGCATTTT
CASSLGSRQPQHF
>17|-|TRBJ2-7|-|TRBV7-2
TGTGCCAGCAGCTTAGCAGTCGGCAGGAGCCACCCCTACGAGCAGTACTTC
CASSLAVGRSHPYEQYF
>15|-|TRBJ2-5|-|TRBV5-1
TGCGCCAGCAGCTTGCAGGGGGGGTCACAAGAGACCCAGTACTTC
CASSLQGGSQETQYF
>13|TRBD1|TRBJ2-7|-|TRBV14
TGTGCCAGCAGCCAAGTGGACAGGGCCGAGCAGTACTTC
CASSQVDRAEQYF
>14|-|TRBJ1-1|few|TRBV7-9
TGTGCCAGCAGCCCCACCCACGGGGGGACTGAAGCTTTCTTT
CASSPTHGGTEAFF
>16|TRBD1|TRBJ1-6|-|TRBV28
TGTGCCAGCAGTCCCTGGACAGGGTCCAATAATTCACCCCTCCACTTT
CASSPWTGSNNSPLHF
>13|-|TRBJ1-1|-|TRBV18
TGTGCCAGCTCACCACCCATGGACACTGAAGCTTTCTTT
CASSPPMDTEAFF
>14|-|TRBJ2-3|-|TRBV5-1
TGCGCCAGCAGGGACCCGGGAACCGGAGATACGCAGTATTTT
CASRDPGTGDTQYF
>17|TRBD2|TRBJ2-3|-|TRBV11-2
TGTGCCAGCAGCTTAGGCGTAGCTAGCGGGAGGACAGATACGCAGTATTTT
CASSLGVASGRTDTQYF
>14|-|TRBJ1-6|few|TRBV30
TGTGCCTGGAGTGTACGGACGGGAAATTCACCCCTCCACTTT
CAWSVRTGNSPLHF
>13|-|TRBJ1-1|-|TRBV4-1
TGCGCCAGCAGCCAAGCCCCGGGCACTGAAGCTTTCTTT
CASSQAPGTEAFF
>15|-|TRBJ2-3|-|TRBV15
TGTGCCACCAGCAGAGATCGAGAACTCACAGATACGCAGTATTTT
CATSRDRELTDTQYF
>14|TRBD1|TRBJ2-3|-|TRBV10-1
TGCGCCAGCAGTGACAGGGGGCGGACAGATACGCAGTATTTT
CASSDRGRTDTQYF
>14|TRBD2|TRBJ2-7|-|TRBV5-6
TGTGCCAGCAGCTTCAGCGGGGTAACCTACGAGCAGTACTTC
CASSFSGVTYEQYF
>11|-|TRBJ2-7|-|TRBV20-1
TGCAGTGCTATTACAGAATACGAGCAGTACTTC
CSAITEYEQYF
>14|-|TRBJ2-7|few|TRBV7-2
TGTGCCAGCAGCTCCGCCATGGGGAGATACGAGCAGTACTTC
CASSSAMGRYEQYF
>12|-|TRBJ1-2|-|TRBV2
TGTGCCAGCAGTGAAAGTCCAGGGAGCTACACCTTC
CASSESPGSYTF
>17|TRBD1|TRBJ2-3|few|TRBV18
TGTGCCAGCTCACCCCGCCGTCAAGGGGGCGCGGGAGATACGCAGTATTTT
CASSPRRQGGAGDTQYF
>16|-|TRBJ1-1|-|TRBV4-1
TGCGCCAGCAGCCAAGCGTATCAACTGAGACCGAGTGAAGCTTTCTTT
CASSQAYQLRPSEAFF
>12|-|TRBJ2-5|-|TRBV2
TGTGCCAGCAGTGAATTGGTAGAGACCCAGTACTTC
CASSELVETQYF
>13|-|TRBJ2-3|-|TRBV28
TGTGCCAGCAGACCCGGACCCCAGGATACGCAGTATTTT
CASRPGPQDTQYF
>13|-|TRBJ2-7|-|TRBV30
TGTGCCTGGAGAGGGGACGGTTTTGGGGAGCAGTACTTC
CAWRGDGFGEQYF
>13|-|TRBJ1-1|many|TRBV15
TGTGCCACCAGCAGAGGACGTCCGGCTGAAGCTTTCTTT
CATSRGRPAEAFF
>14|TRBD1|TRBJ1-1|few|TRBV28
TGTGCCAGCAGTTCCGGGACAGTGAACACTGAAGCTTTCTTT
CASSSGTVNTEAFF
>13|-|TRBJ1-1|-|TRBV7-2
TGTGCCAGCAGCTCAGGCATGAACACTGAAGCTTTCTTT
CASSSGMNTEAFF
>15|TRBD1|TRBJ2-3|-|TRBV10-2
TGCGCCAGCAATGAACGGGACAGGGGCACAGATACGCAGTATTTT
CASNERDRGTDTQYF
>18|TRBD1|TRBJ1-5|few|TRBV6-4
TGTGCCAGCAGTGTAAGATTGACAGGGAGGTATAGCAATCAGCCCCAGCATTTT
CASSVRLTGRYSNQPQHF
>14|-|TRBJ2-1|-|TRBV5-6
TGTGCCAGCAGCTTGTGGCAACCCTACAATGAGCAGTTCTTC
CASSLWQPYNEQFF
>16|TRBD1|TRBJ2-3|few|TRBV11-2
TGTGCCAGCAGCCTGACAGGGGGCCTTAGCACAGATACGCAGTATTTT
CASSLTGGLSTDTQYF
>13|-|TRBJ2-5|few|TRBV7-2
TGTGCCAGCAGCTTGAGGCAGACAGAGACCCAGTACTTC
CASSLRQTETQYF
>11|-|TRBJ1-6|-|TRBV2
TGTGCCAGCAGAGAGACAGCACCCCTCCACTTT
CASRETAPLHF
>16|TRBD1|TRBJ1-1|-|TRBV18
TGTGCCAGCTCACCGTCCGCAACAGGGGTCGGCACTGAAGCTTTCTTT
CASSPSATGVGTEAFF
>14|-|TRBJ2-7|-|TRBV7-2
TGTGCCAGCAGCTTAGTGGCAGGGTCCTACGAGCAGTACTTC
CASSLVAGSYEQYF
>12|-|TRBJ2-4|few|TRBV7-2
TGTGCCAGCAGTGGGACTTCGGGAATTCAGTACTTC
CASSGTSGIQYF
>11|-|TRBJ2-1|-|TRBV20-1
TGCAGTGCTGGGTCGTACGGTGAGCAGTTCTTC
CSAGSYGEQFF
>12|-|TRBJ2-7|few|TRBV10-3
TGTGCCATCAGTGAGACAGGTTACGAGCAGTACTTC
CAISETGYEQYF
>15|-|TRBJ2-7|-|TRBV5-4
TGTGCCAGCAGCTTGGAAGCTAGCGAGGCCTACGAGCAGTACTTC
CASSLEASEAYEQYF
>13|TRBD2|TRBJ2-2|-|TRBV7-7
TGTGCCAGCAGCCCGGGGGGTCCCGGGGAGCTGTTTTTT
CASSPGGPGELFF
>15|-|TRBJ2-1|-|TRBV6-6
TGTGCCAGCAGTTATACGGACCCGGCCTACAATGAGCAGTTCTTC
CASSYTDPAYNEQFF
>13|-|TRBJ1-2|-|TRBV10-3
TGTGCCATCAGTGATACAGGGCCGGATGGCTACACCTTC
CAISDTGPDGYTF
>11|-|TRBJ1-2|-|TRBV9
TGTGCCAGCAGCGAGGGAGGCGGCTACACCTTC
CASSEGGGYTF